The TCR beta chain described here comes from a study of beta chain features in type 1 diabetes. cDNA synthesis used the whole RNA isolate, giving expressed TCRB sequences. The method was immunoSEQ multiplex PCR; TCRdb's version includes in-frame clones alone and lacks a portion of them. The data contain just over 600,000 clones, roughly a sixth of them singletons. With 2 bases clipped from V and 2 bases from J, the junction kept 3 bases outside the gene matches. Germline loops: CDR1 SEHNR, CDR2 FQNEAQ (reference sequence). The CDR3 consists of 16 residues. This clone appeared a few times. This rearrangement joins TRBV7-9 to TRBJ2-7; 13 nucleotides align to TRBD2. Sample: naive CD4+ T cells from blood. This clonotype originated in a man in his late teens or twenties in good health. DNA for the CDR3: TGTGCCAGCAGCTTACTCACTAGCGGGAGGGCCTACGAGCAGTACTTC. Residues: CASSLLTSGRAYEQYF.